This section outlines one T cell receptor beta chain sequence together with its context. The sample comes from a study of blood T cell repertoires in COVID-19. Symptom resolution, clearance, or two negative PCRs marked the recovered donors of Cohort 3. This CDR3 contains 14 residues. Germline V lookup: CDR1 SGHAT, CDR2 FQNNGV. V was trimmed by 0 bases and J by 5 bases, leaving 11 bases between them. Sequenced by immunoSEQ multiplex PCR; TCRdb stores in-frame clones only, minus some. This table holds approximately 440,000 clones, roughly 88% found once. The chain uses TRBV11-2 and TRBJ2-7; D ambiguous. Sequenced material: PBMCs or T cells enriched from blood (not recorded which). The sequence came from a man younger than 35 who had recovered from COVID-19. The CDR3 here is CASSLDGGRNEQYF. CDR3 coding DNA: TGTGCCAGCAGCTTAGATGGCGGAAGGAACGAGCAGTACTTC. Supplemented by reference TRBV11-2 and TRBJ2-7, the full variable domain reads EAGVAQSPRYKIIEKRQSVAFWCNPISGHATLYWYQQILGQGPKLLIQFQNNGVVDDSQLPKDRFSAERLKGVDSTLKIQPAKLEDSAVYLCASSLDGGRNEQYFGPGTRLTVT.